Sequencing of this T cell receptor (beta chain) was carried out in a study of cytotoxic CD8 clonotypes in ibrutinib-treated CLL. Study context: Among the patients, fewer than twelve presented as relapsed/refractory and around 15 as treatment-naive; fewer than 18 showed unmutated IGHV. Study results and limitations: Clonality went up at the time of ibrutinib response, stayed stable in sustained remission, and later dropped back toward its baseline level at progression. Pretreatment clonality was elevated relative to age-matched healthy donors and paralleled circulating CD8+ T-cell counts.

In the case of this clone: Its antigen is undetermined.

Here immunoSEQ multiplex PCR was the method, and the copy in TCRdb shows in-frame clones only, minus some. The table includes about 200,000 clones, roughly three quarters detected once. CDR1 is MGHRA, CDR2 YSYEKL, per germline. Trimming left V 3 bases short and J 9 bases short, with 21 bases between. CDR3 length: 16 residues. The sequence came from a human donor with chronic lymphocytic leukemia. This specimen consisted of PBMCs, obtained after 12 months of ibrutinib treatment. The chain carries TRBV4-1 and TRBJ1-5; D possibly corresponds to TRBD1 (5 bases). CDR3 DNA: TGCGCCAGCAGCCACCCCTGGAGGGGAGGCGTGCGGCCCCAGCATTTT. This codes for CASSHPWRGGVRPQHF.